A selection of T cell receptor beta chains follows, all from one sample in a study of human T cells and chemical hapten exposure. TCRdb reprocessed the RACE reads with MiXCR, giving one entry per CDR3 protein. Counted here are around 380,000 distinct CDR3 sequences, around 5.5% occurring once; the ten biggest clones make up around 8%. Sequences were derived from whole blood, sampled in connection with sensitization to the hapten diphenylcyclopropenone (DPC). These TCRs come from a woman aged 18-29 years with alopecia areata. Some clones in this sample may be carry-over from other donors' samples. The CDR3 runs from the conserved cysteine through the conserved F or W. D genes are given only for firm matches. Expanded clones are given a class, and other clones once, few, many or no size at all.

TRBJ2-4	TRBD2	many	TRBV7-9	CASRRLGLLAGEWAKNIQYF	TGTGCCAGCAGGCGGCTCGGCCTACTAGCGGGGGAATGGGCCAAAAACATTCAGTACTTC
TRBJ2-2	TRBD2	NA	TRBV29-1	CSVEKRGGTGELFF	TGCAGCGTTGAGAAGCGGGGGGGCACCGGGGAGCTGTTTTTT
TRBJ1-1	TRBD1	many	TRBV6-2/TRBV6-3	CASSSFDRGTTRAFF	TGTGCCAGCAGCTCGTTCGACAGGGGTACTACTAGGGCTTTCTTT
TRBJ1-6	NA	few	TRBV4-2	CASSQDLPPGSPLHF	TGTGCCAGCAGCCAAGATCTTCCGCCCGGGTCACCCCTCCACTTT
TRBJ1-6	NA	many	TRBV7-2	CASSPGGRSGSPLHF	TGTGCCAGCAGCCCGGGGGGACGCAGCGGTTCACCCCTCCACTTT
TRBJ2-1	NA	many	TRBV7-6	CASSLAQGYNEQFF	TGTGCCAGCAGCTTAGCACAGGGTTACAATGAGCAGTTCTTC
TRBJ1-1	NA	many	TRBV6-2/TRBV6-3	CASSYERMNTEAFF	TGTGCCAGCAGTTACGAACGGATGAACACTGAAGCTTTCTTT
TRBJ1-1	NA	many	TRBV12-3/TRBV12-4	CASSPRQNTEAFF	TGTGCCAGCAGCCCCCGACAGAACACTGAAGCTTTCTTT
TRBJ1-2	NA	NA	TRBV28	CASSTQDYGYTF	TGTGCCAGCAGTACACAGGATTATGGCTACACCTTC
TRBJ2-5	NA	NA	TRBV7-9	CASSLAGTGETQYF	TGTGCCAGCAGCTTAGCGGGGACTGGGGAGACCCAGTACTTC
TRBJ2-7	NA	many	TRBV12-3/TRBV12-4	CASRGGTGQYEQYF	TGTGCCAGCCGCGGGGGGACAGGGCAATACGAGCAGTACTTC
TRBJ1-1	NA	many	TRBV29-1	CSVGDRGHGTTEAFF	TGCAGCGTTGGGGATCGGGGGCACGGGACAACTGAAGCTTTCTTT
TRBJ1-6	TRBD1	few	TRBV28	CASSLTDRDNSPLHF	TGTGCCAGCAGTTTGACTGACAGGGATAATTCACCCCTCCACTTT
TRBJ1-5	TRBD1	few	TRBV19	CASSIRGRGNQPQHF	TGTGCCAGTAGTATTAGGGGGCGGGGGAATCAGCCCCAGCATTTT
TRBJ2-2	TRBD1	NA	TRBV6-2/TRBV6-3	CASSYKGQGNTGELFF	TGTGCCAGCAGTTATAAGGGACAGGGGAACACCGGGGAGCTGTTTTTT
TRBJ1-5	NA	many	TRBV12-3/TRBV12-4	CASSPWDDQPQHF	TGTGCCAGCAGTCCCTGGGACGACCAGCCCCAGCATTTT
TRBJ1-1	NA	NA	TRBV27	CASSLLGATEAFF	TGTGCCAGCAGTTTATTGGGGGCCACTGAAGCTTTCTTT
TRBJ1-2	NA	NA	TRBV10-3	CAISESGREFGYTF	TGTGCCATCAGTGAGTCGGGGAGGGAGTTTGGCTACACCTTC
TRBJ2-7	NA	few	TRBV4-2	CASSQDPGAYEQYF	TGTGCCAGCAGCCAAGATCCTGGGGCCTACGAGCAGTACTTC
TRBJ2-2	TRBD1	few	TRBV6-5	CASSPGQGIPNTGELFF	TGTGCCAGCAGTCCGGGACAGGGAATACCGAACACCGGGGAGCTGTTTTTT
TRBJ1-2	NA	NA	TRBV10-3	CAISVDNYGYTF	TGTGCCATCAGTGTGGACAACTATGGCTACACCTTC
TRBJ2-7	NA	NA	TRBV12-3/TRBV12-4	CASSRALGEQYF	TGTGCCAGCAGCCGCGCTCTGGGGGAGCAGTACTTC
TRBJ2-5	TRBD1	many	TRBV5-1	CASSWGQGETQYF	TGCGCCAGCAGCTGGGGACAGGGAGAGACCCAGTACTTC
TRBJ2-3	NA	NA	TRBV27	CASSLRPPWGTDTQYF	TGTGCCAGCAGTTTACGACCCCCATGGGGCACAGATACGCAGTATTTT